The present T cell receptor beta chain was sequenced within a study of vaccination and CD4 T cells after COVID-19. At the level of the study: Samples were taken after vaccination, a median of approximately 72 days after dose two, with a range of 14 to 241. Cells were stimulated with overlapping spike peptides from SARS-CoV-2, HCoV-NL63, HCoV-OC43 and HCoV-229E. Culture controls were given either a CEFX pool, an HIV-1 Nef pool, or no peptide.

Germline values: CDR1 MNHNS, CDR2 SASEGT. This CDR3 comprises 15 residues. With V trimmed by 4 bases and J by 7 bases, 7 bases remained unmatched. Documented treatment: approximately 11-day PBMC culture with coronavirus spike peptide pools or control peptides (ViraFEST assay). Sequencing of the DNA from cultured CD4+ T cells was carried out with the Oncomine TCR Beta short-read assay. Investigators obtained genomic DNA by extraction from cultured CD4+ T cells. One entry per CDR3 protein, called by TCRdb with MiXCR from the PCR reads. The sample yields roughly 16,000 distinct CDR3 sequences, roughly two thirds seen once. Worth noting for this clonotype: Its antigen is still unknown.

Sequencing used CD4+ T cells from blood, cultured in vitro. This sequence was found in a human donor who had recovered from COVID-19. V is TRBV6-1 and J is TRBJ1-4, with 9 nucleotides matching TRBD1. The CDR3 DNA reads TGTGCCAGCAGTGTTCGGACGGACAGGGGTGAAAAACTGTTTTTT. Its protein is CASSVRTDRGEKLFF.